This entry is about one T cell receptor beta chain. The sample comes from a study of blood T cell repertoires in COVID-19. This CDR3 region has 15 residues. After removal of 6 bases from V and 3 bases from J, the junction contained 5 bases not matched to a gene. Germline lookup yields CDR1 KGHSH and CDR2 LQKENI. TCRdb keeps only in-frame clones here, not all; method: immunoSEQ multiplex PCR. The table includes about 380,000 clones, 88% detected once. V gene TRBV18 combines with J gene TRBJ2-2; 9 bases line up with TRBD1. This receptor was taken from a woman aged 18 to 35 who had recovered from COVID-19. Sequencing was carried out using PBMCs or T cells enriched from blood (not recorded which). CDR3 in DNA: TGTGCCAGCTCTCTTCGACAGGGGGACACCGGGGAGCTGTTTTTT. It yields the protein CASSLRQGDTGELFF.